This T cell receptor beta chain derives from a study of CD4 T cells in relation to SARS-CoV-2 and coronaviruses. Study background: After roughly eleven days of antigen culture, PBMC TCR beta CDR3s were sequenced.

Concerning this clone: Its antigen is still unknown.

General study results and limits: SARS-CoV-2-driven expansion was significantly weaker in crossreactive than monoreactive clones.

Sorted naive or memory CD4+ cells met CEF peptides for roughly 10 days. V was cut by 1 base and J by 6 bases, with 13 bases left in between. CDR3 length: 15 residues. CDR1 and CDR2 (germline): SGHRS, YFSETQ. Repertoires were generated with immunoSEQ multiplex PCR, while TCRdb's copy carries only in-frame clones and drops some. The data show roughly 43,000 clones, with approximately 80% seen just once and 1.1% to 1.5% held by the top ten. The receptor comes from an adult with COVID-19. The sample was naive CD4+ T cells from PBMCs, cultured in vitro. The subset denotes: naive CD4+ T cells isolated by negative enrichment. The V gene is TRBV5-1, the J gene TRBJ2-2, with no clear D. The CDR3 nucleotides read TGCGCCAGCAGCTTGAATGGTGGAGTCCCCGGGGAGCTGTTTTTT. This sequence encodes CASSLNGGVPGELFF.